These T cell receptor beta chains were read from a single sample in a study of T cell responses to AZD1222 COVID-19 vaccine. The repertoire was sequenced with immunoSEQ multiplex PCR; TCRdb's copy has only in-frame clones and lacks some. Of around 50,000 clones detected, roughly 85% appear once; the ten largest clones hold around 6.5%. The sample was peripheral blood, taken 28 days after the second AZD1222 dose. Receptors originate from an adult who received the AZD1222 COVID-19 vaccine. The CDR3 runs from the conserved cysteine through the conserved F or W. The D gene is left open where the match is weak. Size values are once, few and many counts, or a class for expanded clones, and some rows have none.

D: -
size: -
V: TRBV6-4
J: TRBJ2-7
length: 13
CDR3: CASSSLRGTEQYF
DNA: TGTGCCAGCAGTAGTCTGAGGGGCACCGAGCAGTACTTC

D: -
size: once
V: TRBV5-6
J: TRBJ2-3
length: 13
CDR3: CASSLGGGGTQYF
DNA: TGTGCCAGCAGCTTGGGTGGTGGGGGCACGCAGTATTTT

D: TRBD1
size: -
V: TRBV7-3
J: TRBJ2-2
length: 15
CDR3: CASSIKQGYTGELFF
DNA: TGTGCCAGCAGCATCAAACAGGGGTACACCGGGGAGCTGTTTTTT

D: TRBD1
size: -
V: TRBV7-9
J: TRBJ2-7
length: 15
CDR3: CASSFTTGGPYEQYF
DNA: TGTGCCAGCAGCTTTACCACAGGGGGACCCTACGAGCAGTACTTC

D: -
size: -
V: TRBV5-1
J: TRBJ1-2
length: 14
CDR3: CASSPTSGNYGYTF
DNA: TGCGCCAGCAGCCCGACTTCTGGCAACTATGGCTACACCTTC

D: -
size: -
V: TRBV28
J: TRBJ2-1
length: 15
CDR3: CASTPGPQGGNEQFF
DNA: TGTGCCAGCACTCCAGGGCCCCAGGGTGGCAATGAGCAGTTCTTC

D: TRBD1
size: -
V: TRBV7-3
J: TRBJ2-1
length: 17
CDR3: CASSLRGGTGGPNEQFF
DNA: TGTGCCAGCAGCTTAAGGGGCGGGACAGGGGGCCCAAATGAGCAGTTCTTC

D: TRBD2
size: -
V: TRBV6-5
J: TRBJ2-1
length: 13
CDR3: CASSYGGGGEQFF
DNA: TGTGCCAGCAGTTACGGCGGGGGTGGTGAGCAGTTCTTC

D: TRBD2
size: -
V: TRBV6-5
J: TRBJ2-7
length: 15
CDR3: CASSPGTSGFDEQYF
DNA: TGTGCCAGCAGCCCAGGGACTAGCGGGTTCGACGAGCAGTACTTC

D: -
size: once
V: TRBV28
J: TRBJ2-1
length: 16
CDR3: CASSLRASLTYNEQFF
DNA: TGTGCCAGCAGTTTAAGGGCTAGCCTAACCTACAATGAGCAGTTCTTC

D: -
size: -
V: TRBV10-3
J: TRBJ2-7
length: 14
CDR3: CAISEPTGLYEQYF
DNA: TGTGCCATCAGTGAGCCGACAGGCCTCTACGAGCAGTACTTC

D: -
size: -
V: TRBV7-3
J: TRBJ1-3
length: 16
CDR3: CASSLTAGLGGNTIYF
DNA: TGTGCCAGCAGCTTAACGGCCGGTCTGGGGGGAAACACCATATATTTT

D: TRBD1
size: -
V: TRBV12-3/TRBV12-4
J: TRBJ1-5
length: 13
CDR3: CASSQQGNQPQHF
DNA: TGTGCCAGCAGTCAACAGGGGAATCAGCCCCAGCATTTT